The 9 T cell receptor beta chains below were found in one sample sequenced in a study of T cell clonality in common variable immunodeficiency. The repertoire was sequenced with immunoSEQ multiplex PCR; TCRdb's copy has only in-frame clones and lacks some. This sample carries 30,000 to 45,000 clones, none of them present only once. The sample comprised peripheral blood mononuclear cells. Receptor source: a person between 18 and 75 years old in good health.

This clone appeared many times. The CDR3 spells CSATTLTGGHEKLFF. Partial CDR3 DNA: TGCAGTGCTACAACCTTGACAGGGGGGCATGAAAAA. This chain uses TRBV20-1 with TRBJ1-4; TRBD1 agrees at 9 bases. The read stops 3 residues short of the end of the CDR3; the missing end is completed from the germline J gene. CDR3 length: 15 residues. J was trimmed by 6 bases and V by 4 bases; bases with no gene match: 9. Germline V gene sequence: CDR1 DFQATT, CDR2 SNEGSKA (reference sequence).

This clone has ten or more counts. Incomplete CDR3 DNA: TGTGCCAGCAGCTGGCGAGGAGGCGGGGGACGAAATGAG. It translates to CASSWRGGGGRNE. The complete CDR3 sequence is CASSWRGGGGRNEQFF. This rearrangement joins TRBV7-3 to TRBJ2-1; 7 bases agree with TRBD2. The missing CDR3 end, 3 residues past where the read stops, is filled in from the germline J gene. Germline-derived CDR1 and CDR2 are SGHTA and FQGTGA. This CDR3 has 16 residues. Germline trimming cut 4 bases from V and 7 bases from J; bases unmatched to any gene: 13.

This clone was observed many times. The read gets to within 3 residues of the CDR3 end, and the germline J gene fills in the rest. The V gene is TRBV20-1, the J gene TRBJ1-4; D is ambiguous. V was trimmed by 0 bases and J by 4 bases, leaving 9 bases between them. CDR3 size: 14 residues. The germline CDR1 and CDR2 sequences are DFQATT and SNEGSKA (reference sequence). Partial CDR3 DNA: TGCAGTGCTAGAGATCCCCGTAGTAATGAAAAA. Translated: CSARDPRSNEK. In full, the CDR3 is CSARDPRSNEKLFF.

This clone has only a few counts. The CDR3 end falls 3 residues outside the read, so it is completed with the germline J gene. Other DNA sequences of this sample code for an identical CDR3. The chain combines TRBV20-1 with TRBJ1-3, with TRBD1 identical over 7 bases. From germline, CDR1 is DFQATT and CDR2 SNEGSKA (reference sequence). This CDR3 contains 13 residues. Trimming at V came to 5 bases and at J to 4 bases, leaving 5 bases not matched to a gene. This chain's CDR3 is CSAQGVSGNTIYF. The sequenced part of the CDR3 DNA is TGCAGTGCTCAGGGGGTCTCCGGAAACACC.

This clone has a count of ten or more. Read coverage stops 3 residues before the CDR3 terminus; the germline J gene supplies the remainder. This sequence joins TRBV5-1 and TRBJ2-7, with 8 bases fitting TRBD2. Germline-derived CDR1 and CDR2 are SGHRS and YFSETQ. The V gene end was trimmed by 2 bases and the J gene end by 6 bases; junction bases not matched to a gene: 10. The CDR3 has 15 amino acids. CDR3: CASSLLTSGSPEQYF. Incomplete CDR3 DNA: TGCGCCAGCAGCTTATTGACCAGCGGGAGTCCCGAG.

This clone was seen a handful of times. The read gets to within 3 residues of the CDR3 end, and the germline J gene fills in the rest. The chain links TRBV19 to TRBJ1-2, with D tentatively TRBD1 (5 bases). Germline CDR1 LNHDA, CDR2 SQIVND (reference sequence). The CDR3 is made up of 14 amino acids. The covered CDR3 bases are TGTGCCAGTAGTATCAAGAGCGGGGGAGGCGAC. Amino acid sequence: CASSIKSGGGD. The full CDR3 reads CASSIKSGGGDYTF.

This clone was seen repeatedly, ten times or more. The read stops 3 residues short of the end of the CDR3; the missing end is completed from the germline J gene. The V gene is TRBV7-8, the J gene TRBJ2-2; a possible D gene is TRBD1 (6 bases). The CDR3 sequence is 16 residues long. Germline CDR1 and CDR2: SGHVS and FQNEAQ. Partial CDR3 DNA: TGTGCCAGCATCCCCGACAGGCGCTCAACTAATGAAAAG. It yields the protein CASIPDRRSTNEK. The full CDR3 reads CASIPDRRSTNEKLFF. The full variable domain, its missing parts supplied by reference TRBV7-8 and TRBJ2-2, is GAGVSQSPRYKVAKRGQDVALRCDPISGHVSLFWYQQALGQGPEFLTYFQNEAQLDKSGLPSDRFFAERPEGSVSTLKIQRTQQEDSAVYLCASIPDRRSTNEKLFFGEGSRLTVL.

This clone was seen a handful of times. The DNA ends 3 residues before the CDR3 does, and the rest of the CDR3 is filled in from the germline J gene. The J gene is TRBJ1-1, the V gene TRBV25-1; no reliable D call. V dropped 0 bases and J dropped 1 base, with 12 bases sitting between them. Germline V gives CDR1 MGHDK, CDR2 SYGVNS. The CDR3 has 16 residues. The sequenced CDR3 bases are TGTGCCAGCAGTGAATATTTTACGACGGGGAACACTGAA. It encodes CASSEYFTTGNTE. From start to end, the CDR3 is CASSEYFTTGNTEAFF. The whole variable domain, remainder taken from reference TRBV25-1 and TRBJ1-1, is EADIYQTPRYLVIGTGKKITLECSQTMGHDKMYWYQQDPGMELHLIHYSYGVNSTEKGDLSSESTVSRIRTEHFPLTLESARPSHTSQYLCASSEYFTTGNTEAFFGQGTRLTVV.

This clone was detected many times. The CDR3 end is not reached by the read, which stops 3 residues before it; the germline J gene fills it in. J is TRBJ2-3 and V is TRBV7-7; no clear D gene. The CDR3 length is 13 residues. CDR1 is SSHAT and CDR2 is FNYEAQ in the germline V gene (reference sequence). V lost 4 bases and J 6 bases, leaving 11 bases between the germline ends. The CDR3: CASSSRRSDTQYF. The covered CDR3 bases are TGTGCCAGCAGCTCCCGTCGGTCGGATACG.